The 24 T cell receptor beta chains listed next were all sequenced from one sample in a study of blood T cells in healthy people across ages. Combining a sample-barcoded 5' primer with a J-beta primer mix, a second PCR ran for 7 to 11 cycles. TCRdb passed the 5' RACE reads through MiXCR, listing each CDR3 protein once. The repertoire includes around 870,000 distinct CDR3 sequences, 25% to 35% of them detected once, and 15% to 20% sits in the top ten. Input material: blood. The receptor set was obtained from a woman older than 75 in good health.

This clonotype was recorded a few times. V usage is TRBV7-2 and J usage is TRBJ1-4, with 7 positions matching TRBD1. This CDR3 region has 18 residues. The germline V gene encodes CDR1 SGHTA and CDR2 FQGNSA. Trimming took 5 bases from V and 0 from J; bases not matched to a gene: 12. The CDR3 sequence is CASSLMGVGGSTNEKLFF. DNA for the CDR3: TGTGCCAGCAGCCTGATGGGGGTAGGGGGCTCAACTAATGAAAAACTGTTTTTT. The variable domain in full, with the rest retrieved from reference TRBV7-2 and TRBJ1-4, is GAGVSQSPSNKVTEKGKDVELRCDPISGHTALYWYRQSLGQGLEFLIYFQGNSAPDKSGLPSDRFSAERTGGSVSTLTIQRTQQEDSAVYLCASSLMGVGGSTNEKLFFGSGTQLSVL.

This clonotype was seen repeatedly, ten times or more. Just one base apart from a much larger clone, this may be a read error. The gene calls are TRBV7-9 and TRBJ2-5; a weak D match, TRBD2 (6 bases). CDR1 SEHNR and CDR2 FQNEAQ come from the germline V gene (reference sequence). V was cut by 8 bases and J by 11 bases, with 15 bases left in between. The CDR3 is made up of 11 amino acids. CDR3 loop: CASSGVIEQYF. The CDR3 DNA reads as TGTGCCAGCTCGGGGGTAATTGAGCAGTACTTC.

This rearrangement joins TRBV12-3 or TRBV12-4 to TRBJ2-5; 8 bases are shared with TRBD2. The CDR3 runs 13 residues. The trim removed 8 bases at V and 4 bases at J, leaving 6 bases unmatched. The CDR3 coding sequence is TGTGCCAGCTCAGAGCGGGGGCGAGAGACCCAGTACTTC. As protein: CASSERGRETQYF.

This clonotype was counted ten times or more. CDR3 in DNA: TGCGCCAGCAGCTTGTTGGGTCAAGTCCAAGAGACCCAGTACTTC. It yields the protein CASSLLGQVQETQYF. The chain recombines TRBV5-1 with TRBJ2-5; D unclear. Germline CDR1 and CDR2: SGHRS and YFSETQ. V lost 1 base to trimming and J lost 1 base, with 11 bases between them. This CDR3 comprises 15 residues. The full variable domain, in which reference TRBV5-1 and TRBJ2-5 provide the parts outside the CDR3, is KAGVTQTPRYLIKTRGQQVTLSCSPISGHRSVSWYQQTPGQGLQFLFEYFSETQRNKGNFPGRFSGRQFSNSRSEMNVSTLELGDSALYLCASSLLGQVQETQYFGPGTRLLVL.

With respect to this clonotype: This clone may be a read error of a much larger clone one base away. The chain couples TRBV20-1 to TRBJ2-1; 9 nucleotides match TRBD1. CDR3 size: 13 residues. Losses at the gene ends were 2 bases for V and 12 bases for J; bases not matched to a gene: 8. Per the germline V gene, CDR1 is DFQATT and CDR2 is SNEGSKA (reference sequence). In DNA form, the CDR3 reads TGCAGTGCTAGATTCCGGACAGGGGATGGGCAGTTCTTC. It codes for CSARFRTGDGQFF.

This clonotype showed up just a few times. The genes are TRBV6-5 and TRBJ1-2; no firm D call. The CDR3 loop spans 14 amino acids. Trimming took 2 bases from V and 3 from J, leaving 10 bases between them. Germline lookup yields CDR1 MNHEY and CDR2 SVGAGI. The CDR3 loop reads CASSYRRGDYGYTF. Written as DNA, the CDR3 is TGTGCCAGCAGTTACAGGCGGGGAGACTATGGCTACACCTTC.

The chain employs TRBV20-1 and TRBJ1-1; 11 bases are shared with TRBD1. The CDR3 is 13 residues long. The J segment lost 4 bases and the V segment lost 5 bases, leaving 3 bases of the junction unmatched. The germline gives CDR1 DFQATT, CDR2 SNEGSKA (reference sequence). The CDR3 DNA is TGCAGTGCTCCGGGACAGGGGGGCACTGAAGCTTTCTTT. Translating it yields CSAPGQGGTEAFF.

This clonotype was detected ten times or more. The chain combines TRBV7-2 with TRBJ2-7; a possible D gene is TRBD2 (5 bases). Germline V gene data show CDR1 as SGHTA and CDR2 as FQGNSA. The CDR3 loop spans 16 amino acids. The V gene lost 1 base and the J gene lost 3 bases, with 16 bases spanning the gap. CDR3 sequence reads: CASSLGLDFGVYEQYF. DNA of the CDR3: TGTGCCAGCAGCTTAGGACTGGACTTCGGGGTCTACGAGCAGTACTTC.

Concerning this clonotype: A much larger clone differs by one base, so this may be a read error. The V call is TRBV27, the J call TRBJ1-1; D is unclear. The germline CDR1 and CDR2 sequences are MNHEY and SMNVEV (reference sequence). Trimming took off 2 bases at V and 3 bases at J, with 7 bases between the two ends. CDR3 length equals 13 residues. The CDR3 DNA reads TGTGCCAGCAGTTTAAAATCGGACACTGAAGCTTTCTTT. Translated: CASSLKSDTEAFF.

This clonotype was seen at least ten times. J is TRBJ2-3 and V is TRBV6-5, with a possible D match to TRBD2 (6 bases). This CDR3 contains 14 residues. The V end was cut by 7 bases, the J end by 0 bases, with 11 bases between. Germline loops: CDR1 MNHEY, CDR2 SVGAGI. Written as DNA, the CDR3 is TGTGCCAGCACCCCGGGACTTAGCACAGATACGCAGTATTTT. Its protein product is CASTPGLSTDTQYF.

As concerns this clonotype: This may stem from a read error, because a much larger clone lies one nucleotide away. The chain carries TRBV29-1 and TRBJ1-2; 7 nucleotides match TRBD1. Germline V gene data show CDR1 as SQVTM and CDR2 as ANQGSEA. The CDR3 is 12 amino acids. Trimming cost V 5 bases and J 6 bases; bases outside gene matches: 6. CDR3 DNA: TGCAGCGTTTACAGGGGCGTCCATGGCTACACCTTC. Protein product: CSVYRGVHGYTF.

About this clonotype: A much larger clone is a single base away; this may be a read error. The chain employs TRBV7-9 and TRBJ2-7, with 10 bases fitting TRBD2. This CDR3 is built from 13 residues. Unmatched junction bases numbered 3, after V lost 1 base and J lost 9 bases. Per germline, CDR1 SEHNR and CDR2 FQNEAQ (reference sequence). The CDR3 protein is CASSLVTSGVQYF. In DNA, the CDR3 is TGTGCCAGCAGCTTAGTTACTAGCGGGGTGCAGTACTTC.

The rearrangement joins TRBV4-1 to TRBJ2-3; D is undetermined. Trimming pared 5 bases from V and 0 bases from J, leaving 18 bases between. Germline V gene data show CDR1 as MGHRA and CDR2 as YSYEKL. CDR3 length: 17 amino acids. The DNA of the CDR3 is TGCGCCAGCAGCTCCCAGCCCACAGCTACTAGCACAGATACGCAGTATTTT. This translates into CASSSQPTATSTDTQYF.

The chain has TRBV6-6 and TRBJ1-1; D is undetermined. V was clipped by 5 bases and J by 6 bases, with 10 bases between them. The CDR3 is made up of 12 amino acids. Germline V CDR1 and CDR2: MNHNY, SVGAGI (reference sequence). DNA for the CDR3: TGTGCCAGCAGTCACTTGGCGGCTGAAGCTTTCTTT. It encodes CASSHLAAEAFF.

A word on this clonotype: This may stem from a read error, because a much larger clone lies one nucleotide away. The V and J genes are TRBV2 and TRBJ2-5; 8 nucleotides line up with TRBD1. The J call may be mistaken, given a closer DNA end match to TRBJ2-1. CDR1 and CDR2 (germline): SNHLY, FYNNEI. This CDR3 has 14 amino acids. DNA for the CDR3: TGTGCCAGCAGGGCAGGGGGCAATCAAGAGACCCAGTTCTTC. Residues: CASRAGGNQETQFF.

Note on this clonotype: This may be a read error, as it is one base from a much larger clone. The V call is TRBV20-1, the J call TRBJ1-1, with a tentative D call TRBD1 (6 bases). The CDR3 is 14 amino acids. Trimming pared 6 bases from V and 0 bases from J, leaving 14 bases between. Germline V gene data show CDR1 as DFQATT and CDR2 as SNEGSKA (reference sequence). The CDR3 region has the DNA TGCAGTGCCACAAGGGGGGCAATGAACACTGAAGCTTTCTTT. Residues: CSATRGAMNTEAFF.

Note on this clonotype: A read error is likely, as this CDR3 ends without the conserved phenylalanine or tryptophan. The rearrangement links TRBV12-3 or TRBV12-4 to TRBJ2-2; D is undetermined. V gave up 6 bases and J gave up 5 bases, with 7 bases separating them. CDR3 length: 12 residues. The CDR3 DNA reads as TGTGCCAGCAGCCGCAATACCGGGGAGCTGTTTGTT. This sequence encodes CASSRNTGELFV.

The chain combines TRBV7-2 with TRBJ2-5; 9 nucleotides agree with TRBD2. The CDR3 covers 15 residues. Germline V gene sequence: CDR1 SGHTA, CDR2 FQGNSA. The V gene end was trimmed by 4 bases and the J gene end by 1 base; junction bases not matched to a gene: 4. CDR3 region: CASSSAGGSQETQYF. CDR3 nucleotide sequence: TGTGCCAGCAGCTCAGCGGGGGGCTCCCAAGAGACCCAGTACTTC.

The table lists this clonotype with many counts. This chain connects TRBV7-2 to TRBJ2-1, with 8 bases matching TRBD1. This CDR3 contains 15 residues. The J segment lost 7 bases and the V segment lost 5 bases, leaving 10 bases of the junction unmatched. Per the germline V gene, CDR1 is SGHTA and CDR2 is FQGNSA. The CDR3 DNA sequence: TGTGCCAGCAGCCGGTGGGACAGGAGACGTAATGAGCAGTTCTTC. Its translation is CASSRWDRRRNEQFF.

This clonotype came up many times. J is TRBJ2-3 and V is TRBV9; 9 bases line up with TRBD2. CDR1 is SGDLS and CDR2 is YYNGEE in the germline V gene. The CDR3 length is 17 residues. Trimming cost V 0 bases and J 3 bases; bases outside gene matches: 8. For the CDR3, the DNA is TGTGCCAGCAGCGTAGGGTATGGTCTAGCGGGAACAGATACGCAGTATTTT. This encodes CASSVGYGLAGTDTQYF.

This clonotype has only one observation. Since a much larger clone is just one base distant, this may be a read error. CDR3 loop: CSANTRGTRGSPPHF. CDR3 in DNA: TGCAGTGCTAATACCCGCGGGACCAGGGGTTCACCCCCCCACTTT. The chain recombines TRBV20-1 with TRBJ1-6; D possibly corresponds to TRBD1 (6 bases). Germline V gives CDR1 DFQATT, CDR2 SNEGSKA (reference sequence). There are 15 residues in the CDR3.

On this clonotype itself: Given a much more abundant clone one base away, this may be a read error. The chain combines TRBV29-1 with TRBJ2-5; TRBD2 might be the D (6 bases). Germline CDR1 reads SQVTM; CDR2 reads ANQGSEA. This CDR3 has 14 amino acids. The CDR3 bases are TGCAGCGCCAGAGGGACGGGACTTCAAGAGACCCGGTACTTC. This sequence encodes CSARGTGLQETRYF.

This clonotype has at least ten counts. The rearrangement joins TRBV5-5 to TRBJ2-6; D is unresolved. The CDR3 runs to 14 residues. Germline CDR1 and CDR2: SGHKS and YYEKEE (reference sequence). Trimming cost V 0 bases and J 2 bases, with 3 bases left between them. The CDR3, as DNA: TGTGCCAGCAGCTTGGCCCCTGGGGCCAACGTCCTGACTTTC. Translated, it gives CASSLAPGANVLTF. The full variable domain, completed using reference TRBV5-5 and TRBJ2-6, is DAGVTQSPTHLIKTRGQQVTLRCSPISGHKSVSWYQQVLGQGPQFIFQYYEKEERGRGNFPDRFSARQFPNYSSELNVNALLLGDSALYLCASSLAPGANVLTFGAGSRLTVL.

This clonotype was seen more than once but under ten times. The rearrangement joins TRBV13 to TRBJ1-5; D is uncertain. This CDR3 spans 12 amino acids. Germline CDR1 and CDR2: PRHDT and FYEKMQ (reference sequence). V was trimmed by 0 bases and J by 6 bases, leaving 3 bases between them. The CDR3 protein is CASSLGLQPQHF. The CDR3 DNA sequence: TGTGCCAGCAGCTTAGGACTTCAGCCCCAGCATTTT.